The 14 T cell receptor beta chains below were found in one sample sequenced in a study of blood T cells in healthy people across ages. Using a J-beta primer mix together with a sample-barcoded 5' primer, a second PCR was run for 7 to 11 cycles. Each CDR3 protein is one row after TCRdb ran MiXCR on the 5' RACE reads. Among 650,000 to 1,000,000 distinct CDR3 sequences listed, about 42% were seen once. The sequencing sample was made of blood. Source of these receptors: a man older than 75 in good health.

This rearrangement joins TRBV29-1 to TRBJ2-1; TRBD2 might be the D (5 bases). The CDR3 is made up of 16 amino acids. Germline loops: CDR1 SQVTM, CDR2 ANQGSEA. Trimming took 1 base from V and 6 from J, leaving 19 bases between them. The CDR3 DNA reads TGCAGCGTTGAAGGCAGGACGGGATCGTCCCTCAATGAGCAGTTCTTC. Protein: CSVEGRTGSSLNEQFF.

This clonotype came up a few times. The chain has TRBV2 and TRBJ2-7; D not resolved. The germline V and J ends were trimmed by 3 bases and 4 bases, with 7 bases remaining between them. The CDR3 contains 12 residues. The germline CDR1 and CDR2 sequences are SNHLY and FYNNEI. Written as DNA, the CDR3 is TGTGCCAGCAGTGATAAGACATACGAGCAGTACTTC. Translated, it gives CASSDKTYEQYF. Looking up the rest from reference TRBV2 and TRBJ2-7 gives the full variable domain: EPEVTQTPSHQVTQMGQEVILRCVPISNHLYFYWYRQILGQKVEFLVSFYNNEISEKSEIFDDQFSVERPDGSNFTLKIRSTKLEDSAMYFCASSDKTYEQYFGPGTRLTVT.

CDR3 amino acids: CSAQDAGELFF. The CDR3, as DNA: TGCAGCGCGCAGGATGCCGGGGAGCTGTTTTTT. This sequence joins TRBV20-1 and TRBJ2-2; D is unresolved. The CDR3 has 11 amino acids. Germline V gene data show CDR1 as DFQATT and CDR2 as SNEGSKA (reference sequence).

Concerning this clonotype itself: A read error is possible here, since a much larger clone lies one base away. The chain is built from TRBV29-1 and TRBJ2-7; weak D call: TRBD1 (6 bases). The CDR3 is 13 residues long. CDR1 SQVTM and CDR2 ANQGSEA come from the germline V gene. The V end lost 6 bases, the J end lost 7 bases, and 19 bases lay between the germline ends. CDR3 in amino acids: CSVRATATGEQYF. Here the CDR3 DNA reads TGCAGCGTGCGGGCGACAGCCACAGGGGAGCAGTACTTC.

DNA of the CDR3: TGTGCCAGCATGCGGCGGGAGATATCCTACGAGCAGTACTTC. Translating gives CASMRREISYEQYF. The rearrangement links TRBV2 to TRBJ2-7; 7 bases map to TRBD2. Germline loops: CDR1 SNHLY, CDR2 FYNNEI. There are 14 residues in the CDR3. V lost 7 bases and J lost 1; bases outside the gene matches: 7. Supplemented by reference TRBV2 and TRBJ2-7, the full variable domain reads EPEVTQTPSHQVTQMGQEVILRCVPISNHLYFYWYRQILGQKVEFLVSFYNNEISEKSEIFDDQFSVERPDGSNFTLKIRSTKLEDSAMYFCASMRREISYEQYFGPGTRLTVT.

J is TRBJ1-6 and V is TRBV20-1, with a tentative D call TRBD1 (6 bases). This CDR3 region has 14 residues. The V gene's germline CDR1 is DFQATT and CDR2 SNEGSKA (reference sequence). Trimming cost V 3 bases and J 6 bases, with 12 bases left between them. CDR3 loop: CSARVLGANSPLHF. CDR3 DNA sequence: TGCAGTGCTAGGGTCCTGGGGGCTAATTCACCCCTCCACTTT.

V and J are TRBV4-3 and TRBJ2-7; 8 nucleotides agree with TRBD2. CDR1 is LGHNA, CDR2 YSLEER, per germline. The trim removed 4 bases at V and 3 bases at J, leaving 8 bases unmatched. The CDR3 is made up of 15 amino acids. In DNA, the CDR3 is TGCGCCAGCAGCCGAGTGCCGGGACTAGGCTACGAGCAGTACTTC. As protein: CASSRVPGLGYEQYF.

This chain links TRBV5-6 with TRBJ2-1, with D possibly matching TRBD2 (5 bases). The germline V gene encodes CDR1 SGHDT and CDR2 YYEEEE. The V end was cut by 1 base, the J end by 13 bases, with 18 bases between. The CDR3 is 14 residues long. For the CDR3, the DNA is TGTGCCAGCAGCTTGTACGGACCCGGGGAGACCCAGTTCTTC. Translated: CASSLYGPGETQFF.

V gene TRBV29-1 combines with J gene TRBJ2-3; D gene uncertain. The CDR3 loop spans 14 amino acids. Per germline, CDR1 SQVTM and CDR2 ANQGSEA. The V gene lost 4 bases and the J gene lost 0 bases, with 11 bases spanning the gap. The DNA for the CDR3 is TGCAGCGTTGTCCCAGACCTTAGCACAGATACGCAGTATTTT. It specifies CSVVPDLSTDTQYF.

DNA of the CDR3: TGTGCCAGCAGTTCCGGGACTAGCTCCGCCGAGCAGTACTTC. Its translation: CASSSGTSSAEQYF. The V and J genes are TRBV27 and TRBJ2-7; TRBD2 matches at 9 bases. V shed 4 bases, J shed 6 bases, and the junction held 7 bases outside the gene matches. Per the germline V gene, CDR1 is MNHEY and CDR2 is SMNVEV (reference sequence). The CDR3 length is 14 residues.

The CDR3 loop is CASSPGTGISYEQYF. The CDR3 bases are TGTGCCAGCAGTCCGGGGACAGGGATAAGCTACGAGCAGTACTTC. The rearrangement joins TRBV27 to TRBJ2-7, with 9 bases lining up with TRBD1. The CDR3 extends over 15 amino acids. The J segment lost 3 bases and the V segment lost 5 bases, leaving 8 bases of the junction unmatched. Germline V gives CDR1 MNHEY, CDR2 SMNVEV (reference sequence).

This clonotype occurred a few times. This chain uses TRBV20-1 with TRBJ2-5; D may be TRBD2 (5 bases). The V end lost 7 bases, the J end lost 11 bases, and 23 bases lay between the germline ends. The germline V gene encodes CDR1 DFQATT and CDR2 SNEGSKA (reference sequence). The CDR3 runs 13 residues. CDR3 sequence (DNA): TGCAGTGTCGCTAGAGGATGGAGGAATGAGCAGTACTTC. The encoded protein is CSVARGWRNEQYF.

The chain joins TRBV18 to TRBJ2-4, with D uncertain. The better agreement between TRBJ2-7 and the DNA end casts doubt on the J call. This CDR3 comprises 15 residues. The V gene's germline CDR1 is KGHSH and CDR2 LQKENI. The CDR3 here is CASSPRLDQINEQYF. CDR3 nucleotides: TGTGCCAGCTCACCTCGATTAGACCAAATCAACGAGCAGTACTTC.

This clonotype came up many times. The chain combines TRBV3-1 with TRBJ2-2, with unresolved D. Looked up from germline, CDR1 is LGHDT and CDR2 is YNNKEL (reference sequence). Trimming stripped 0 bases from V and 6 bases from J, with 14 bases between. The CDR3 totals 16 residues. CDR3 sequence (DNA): TGTGCCAGCAGCCAAGATCTTGGACCCAAGGCCGGGGAGCTGTTTTTT. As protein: CASSQDLGPKAGELFF.